This is a list of T cell receptor beta chains from one sample in a study of PD-L1 blockade in urothelial cancer. Produced via immunoSEQ multiplex PCR; TCRdb's table is partial and in-frame only. This sample has 50,000 or so clones, with approximately 77% found just once. This specimen consisted of PBMCs, obtained around atezolizumab (anti-PD-L1) treatment. These receptors all stem from a man between 65 and 85 years old with urothelial cancer. The CDR3 runs from the conserved cysteine through the conserved F or W. A D gene is named only where the DNA matches it firmly. Not every row has a clone size; where given, it reads once, few, many or a size class.

v_call,cdr3_length,d_call,j_call,clone_size,cdr3_aa,cdr3_nt
TRBV6-5,15,TRBD1,TRBJ1-6,-,CASNLRTGRDSPLHF,TGTGCCAGCAATCTAAGGACAGGGCGGGATTCACCCCTCCACTTT
TRBV2,14,TRBD1,TRBJ1-2,-,CASRGRQGFYGYTF,TGTGCCAGCAGAGGAAGACAGGGCTTCTATGGCTACACCTTC
TRBV6-5,14,TRBD2,TRBJ2-3,-,CASQLAGEVDTQYF,TGTGCCAGTCAACTAGCGGGAGAGGTAGATACGCAGTATTTT
TRBV27,16,TRBD1,TRBJ1-5,few,CASSLATGTGNQPQHF,TGTGCCAGCAGTTTAGCGACAGGGACGGGCAATCAGCCCCAGCATTTT
TRBV29-1,15,TRBD1,TRBJ2-1,many,CSVEIWDSSYNEQFF,TGCAGCGTTGAAATCTGGGACAGCTCCTACAATGAGCAGTTCTTC
TRBV10-1,14,-,TRBJ2-1,-,CASSTPLTSFEQFF,TGCGCCAGCAGTACCCCCCTTACTAGTTTTGAGCAGTTCTTC
TRBV18,15,TRBD2,TRBJ2-5,-,CASSLTWTSVETQYF,TGTGCCAGCTCACTCACTTGGACTAGCGTCGAGACCCAGTACTTC
TRBV18,14,-,TRBJ2-7,-,CASSPRTASYEQYF,TGTGCCAGCTCACCACGGACAGCTTCCTACGAGCAGTACTTC
TRBV19,16,TRBD1,TRBJ1-1,few,CASIGDRAKVYTEAFF,TGTGCCAGTATTGGGGACAGGGCAAAAGTGTACACTGAAGCTTTCTTT
TRBV19,12,TRBD1,TRBJ2-1,medium-sized,CASSIGTAEQFF,TGTGCCAGTAGTATTGGGACAGCGGAGCAGTTCTTC
TRBV7-6,16,TRBD1,TRBJ2-2,-,CASSPRGRTNTGELFF,TGTGCCAGCAGCCCCAGGGGGCGCACGAACACCGGGGAGCTGTTTTTT
TRBV7-8,17,TRBD2,TRBJ2-2,-,CASSFLLAGDRSGELFF,TGTGCCAGCAGCTTCCTGCTGGCGGGGGATCGGAGCGGGGAGCTGTTTTTT
TRBV5-1,21,TRBD1,TRBJ2-6,-,CASSLDTHDRGYFSGANVLTF,TGCGCCAGCAGCTTGGACACACACGACAGGGGGTACTTCTCTGGGGCCAACGTCCTGACTTTC
TRBV5-1,14,-,TRBJ1-6,-,CASSLSQEDSPLHF,TGCGCCAGCAGCTTGAGCCAGGAGGATTCACCCCTCCACTTT
TRBV7-2,14,-,TRBJ1-5,-,CASSLDSINQPQHF,TGTGCCAGCAGCTTAGACAGCATCAATCAGCCCCAGCATTTT
TRBV5-6,16,TRBD1,TRBJ2-7,few,CASSLLPGQGAYEQYF,TGTGCCAGCAGCCTTCTACCGGGACAGGGCGCCTACGAGCAGTACTTC
TRBV29-1,17,TRBD1,TRBJ2-4,-,CSAPGTGKELAKNIQYF,TGCAGCGCCCCAGGGACAGGGAAGGAATTAGCCAAAAACATTCAGTACTTC
TRBV5-8,14,-,TRBJ2-5,-,CASRKRRGQETQYF,TGTGCCAGCAGGAAACGTAGGGGACAAGAGACCCAGTACTTC
TRBV7-7,16,-,TRBJ2-2,-,CASSLNSGTTTGELFF,TGTGCTAGCAGCTTAAATTCAGGGACAACAACCGGGGAGCTGTTTTTT
TRBV27,17,TRBD1,TRBJ2-7,few,CASSSTRLRDRPYEQYF,TGTGCCAGCAGTTCGACACGCCTCCGGGACAGGCCTTACGAGCAGTACTTC
TRBV12-2,15,-,TRBJ2-5,-,CASRQEDGVQETQYF,TGTGCAAGTCGCCAAGAAGACGGGGTACAAGAGACCCAGTACTTC
TRBV6-1,15,-,TRBJ1-2,once,CASSELSYSNYGYTF,TGTGCCAGCAGTGAATTGTCCTACAGCAACTATGGCTACACCTTC
TRBV6-4,10,TRBD1,TRBJ2-7,-,CASRDRGTVF,TGTGCCAGCAGGGACAGGGGAACGGTCTTC
TRBV5-4,16,-,TRBJ2-1,-,CASSPAVVPSYNEQFF,TGTGCCAGCAGCCCTGCGGTGGTGCCCTCCTACAATGAGCAGTTCTTC
TRBV5-1,16,-,TRBJ2-3,-,CASSRRQLDTTDTQYF,TGCGCCAGCAGCAGGCGACAGCTAGATACCACAGATACGCAGTATTTT
TRBV7-9,15,-,TRBJ1-1,-,CASTPPYRLNTEAFF,TGTGCCAGCACACCTCCTTACAGGCTCAACACTGAAGCTTTCTTT
TRBV5-1,14,-,TRBJ2-3,-,CASSLGGPGDTQYF,TGCGCCAGCAGCTTGGGCGGGCCGGGAGATACGCAGTATTTT
TRBV28,14,-,TRBJ1-2,-,CASSPQGGNYGYTF,TGTGCCAGCAGTCCCCAAGGAGGGAACTATGGCTACACCTTC
TRBV9,15,TRBD2,TRBJ2-7,-,CASSPGTSGGYEQYF,TGTGCCAGCAGCCCCGGGACTAGCGGGGGCTACGAGCAGTACTTC
TRBV28,12,-,TRBJ1-2,once,CASTSSGGIYTF,TGTGCCAGCACTTCATCGGGGGGCATATACACCTTC
TRBV25-1,13,TRBD2,TRBJ2-3,-,CAAGAGGVDTQYF,TGTGCTGCTGGTGCGGGGGGGGTCGATACGCAGTATTTT
TRBV5-1,16,-,TRBJ2-2,-,CASSKVQGPNTGELFF,TGCGCCAGCAGCAAAGTGCAGGGGCCCAACACCGGGGAGCTGTTTTTT
TRBV7-9,16,-,TRBJ2-2,few,CASSLNVGQSTGELFF,TGTGCCAGCAGCTTAAATGTGGGGCAGAGCACCGGGGAGCTGTTTTTT
TRBV7-2,15,-,TRBJ1-1,-,CASSLGWGVNTEAFF,TGTGCCAGCAGCTTAGGGTGGGGGGTGAACACTGAAGCTTTCTTT
TRBV7-2,16,TRBD2,TRBJ2-1,-,CASSLAGTSGSNEQFF,TGTGCCAGCAGCTTAGCTGGGACTAGCGGGAGTAATGAGCAGTTCTTC
TRBV18,14,-,TRBJ2-7,-,CASSPPSRAHEQYF,TGTGCCAGCTCACCACCGAGCAGGGCCCACGAGCAGTACTTC
TRBV28,17,TRBD1,TRBJ2-1,-,CASSARRGHGPSNEQFF,TGTGCCAGCAGTGCTCGCAGGGGGCACGGCCCAAGCAATGAGCAGTTCTTC
TRBV30,16,-,TRBJ1-5,-,CAWSVAFPTRTTPQHF,TGTGCCTGGAGTGTGGCGTTCCCGACTCGAACGACGCCCCAGCATTTT
TRBV18,14,TRBD1,TRBJ1-2,-,CASSPGTGGYGYTF,TGTGCCAGCTCACCTGGGACAGGGGGTTATGGCTACACCTTC
TRBV18,15,TRBD1,TRBJ1-1,-,CASSPRQGANTEAFF,TGTGCCAGCTCACCCCGACAGGGGGCGAACACTGAAGCTTTCTTT
TRBV7-9,16,TRBD1,TRBJ1-2,-,CASSLTGGDSGYGYTF,TGTGCCAGCAGCTTAACAGGGGGCGATTCTGGCTATGGCTACACCTTC
TRBV25-1,12,-,TRBJ1-1,many,CASREAGGEAFF,TGTGCCAGCAGGGAAGCAGGTGGTGAAGCTTTCTTT
TRBV6-6,14,TRBD1,TRBJ1-2,-,CASSPGTATYGYTF,TGTGCCAGCAGTCCCGGGACAGCCACCTATGGCTACACCTTC
TRBV29-1,12,-,TRBJ2-5,-,CSVEQGLQTQYF,TGCAGCGTTGAACAGGGGTTGCAGACCCAGTACTTC
TRBV29-1,15,TRBD2,TRBJ2-3,once,CSVEDWAAGGRTQYF,TGCAGCGTTGAAGACTGGGCAGCGGGAGGGCGAACGCAGTATTTT
TRBV5-4,14,TRBD1,TRBJ1-2,-,CASSLRQGVWGYTF,TGTGCCAGCAGCTTGCGACAGGGGGTGTGGGGCTACACCTTC
TRBV5-6,15,-,TRBJ2-2,-,CASSFRSTGYGELFF,TGTGCCAGCAGCTTTAGGTCCACGGGGTACGGGGAGCTGTTTTTT
TRBV2,16,TRBD1,TRBJ2-1,-,CASSETPTGAGGEQFF,TGTGCCAGCAGTGAAACGCCGACAGGGGCTGGGGGGGAGCAGTTCTTC
TRBV18,16,TRBD1,TRBJ2-7,-,CASSPQAGQGVYEQYF,TGTGCCAGCTCACCACAGGCGGGACAGGGGGTATACGAGCAGTACTTC
TRBV6-1,13,-,TRBJ2-7,-,CASTRQNPYEQYF,TGTGCCAGCACTAGACAGAATCCCTACGAGCAGTACTTC
TRBV29-1,13,-,TRBJ1-2,-,CSVSPGGAYGYTF,TGCAGCGTTAGTCCGGGAGGGGCCTATGGCTACACCTTC
TRBV7-9,14,-,TRBJ2-7,-,CASSPRGGSYEQYF,TGTGCCAGCAGCCCCCGAGGAGGGTCCTACGAGCAGTACTTC
TRBV5-4,13,-,TRBJ1-2,-,CASSLDSNYGYTF,TGTGCCAGCAGCTTGGACAGCAACTATGGCTACACCTTC
TRBV28,17,-,TRBJ2-4,-,CASTSRGTGLAKNIQYF,TGTGCCAGCACCTCACGGGGTACGGGGTTGGCCAAAAACATTCAGTACTTC